Sequencing of this T cell receptor beta chain was carried out in a study of control samples from healthy donors and cancer patients. Profiled with immunoSEQ multiplex PCR; TCRdb holds only in-frame clones, not every one. The sample lists more than 10,000 clones, around 94% occurring once. Trimming pared 5 bases from V and 1 base from J, leaving 8 bases between. This CDR3 is 13 amino acids long. The V gene's germline CDR1 is MDHEN and CDR2 SYDVKM. The sample comprised PBMCs. The sequence was collected from an elderly man with lung cancer. V and J are TRBV28 and TRBJ1-1; a weak D match, TRBD1 (5 bases). DNA for the CDR3: TGTGCCAGCAGTCGGGGGGGGAACACTGAAGCTTTCTTT. Protein sequence: CASSRGGNTEAFF.